This record concerns one TCR beta chain sequence. Antigen unknown. These data are taken from a study of Ad26.COV2.S vaccination and SARS-CoV-2 variants. Whole-study context: In the COV1001 trial, the donor was in the Ad26.COV2.S arm. Findings and limits, study-wide: Spike-specific TCR breadth was greater in vaccine than placebo recipients.

Treatment described: roughly 19 received Ad26.COV2.S at low or high dose, single or two shots; five or six received placebo; per-sample allocation not given. On day 63 after the first injection, vaccine and placebo recipients gave samples. Donation came from an adult in Boston who was aged 18-55 years. Germline V gene lookup returns CDR1 SGHNT and CDR2 YYREEE (reference sequence). This CDR3 contains 15 residues. The junction had 3 bases not matched to a gene; V was cut back by 0 bases and J by 5 bases. Clones were sequenced by immunoSEQ multiplex PCR, and TCRdb holds only the in-frame ones, with some missing. The table records hundreds of thousands of clones, roughly four fifths of them present only once.

The chain is built from TRBV5-4 and TRBJ2-1, with TRBD2 matching 9 bases. The sequences come from peripheral blood, collected in a trial of Ad26.COV2.S vaccine versus placebo. The sequence was obtained from a person aged 18-65 years who received the Ad26.COV2.S COVID-19 vaccine or a placebo. The CDR3 here is CASSLVAGADNEQFF. Here the CDR3 DNA reads TGTGCCAGCAGCTTGGTAGCGGGGGCAGACAATGAGCAGTTCTTC. Based on the CDR3 plus reference TRBV5-4 and TRBJ2-1, the full variable domain is ETGVTQSPTHLIKTRGQQVTLRCSSQSGHNTVSWYQQALGQGPQFIFQYYREEENGRGNFPPRFSGLQFPNYSSELNVNALELDDSALYLCASSLVAGADNEQFFGPGTRLTVL.